Sequencing of this T cell receptor beta chain was carried out in a study of blood T cell repertoires in COVID-19. Study-level background: The analysed material was cDNA or gDNA that came from T cells, B-cell-depleted T cells, or PBMCs.

In the original workflow: For nucleated cells, counts were estimated from reference gene primer amplification. This table comes from immunoSEQ multiplex PCR, and its TCRdb copy is limited to in-frame clones, with some not included. The V and J calls and the clone size are those of that table, but D and trimming were determined from the DNA. The repertoire has fewer than 250,000 clones, approximately 84% of them found once; the top ten carry under 14%. Germline V gene lookup returns CDR1 SGHRS and CDR2 YFSETQ. The CDR3 is 16 residues long. Trimming shortened V by 2 bases and J by 2 bases, and 14 bases separated the two germline ends. Patients of the Seattle cohort, enrolled during active infection, were followed longitudinally.

Specimen: peripheral blood. The V gene is TRBV5-1, the J gene TRBJ2-1; D not certain. The sequence was obtained from a man between 50 and 59 years old with COVID-19, enrolled during active disease. This chain's CDR3 is CASSFTGPHPYNEQFF. The CDR3 bases are TGCGCCAGCAGCTTTACGGGTCCACATCCCTACAATGAGCAGTTCTTC.